This TCR beta chain was identified during a study of blood T cell repertoires in COVID-19. Background on the study: Whether acute or convalescent, the COVID-19 samples came from the United States, Italy and Spain.

Germline V gene data show CDR1 as MNHEY and CDR2 as SVGAGI. V lost 0 bases and J 6 bases, leaving 10 bases between the germline ends. The CDR3 runs to 14 residues. Cohorts were assigned according to the clinical history that participants reported. Per the original methods: Amplification of reference gene primers provided the estimated nucleated cell counts. Only in-frame clones appear in the TCRdb table, and some are missing; sequencing was by immunoSEQ multiplex PCR. Clone size and the V and J calls come from that table; the DNA yielded D and trimming. The table lists about 210,000 clones, about four fifths of them singletons.

The rearrangement links TRBV6-5 to TRBJ2-3, with D unresolved. The sequence derives from a woman in her forties or fifties with acute COVID-19. The material sequenced was PBMCs or T cells enriched from blood (not recorded which). Here the CDR3 DNA reads TGTGCCAGCAGTTACTCCCGGTTCGGGGATACGCAGTATTTT. This codes for CASSYSRFGDTQYF.